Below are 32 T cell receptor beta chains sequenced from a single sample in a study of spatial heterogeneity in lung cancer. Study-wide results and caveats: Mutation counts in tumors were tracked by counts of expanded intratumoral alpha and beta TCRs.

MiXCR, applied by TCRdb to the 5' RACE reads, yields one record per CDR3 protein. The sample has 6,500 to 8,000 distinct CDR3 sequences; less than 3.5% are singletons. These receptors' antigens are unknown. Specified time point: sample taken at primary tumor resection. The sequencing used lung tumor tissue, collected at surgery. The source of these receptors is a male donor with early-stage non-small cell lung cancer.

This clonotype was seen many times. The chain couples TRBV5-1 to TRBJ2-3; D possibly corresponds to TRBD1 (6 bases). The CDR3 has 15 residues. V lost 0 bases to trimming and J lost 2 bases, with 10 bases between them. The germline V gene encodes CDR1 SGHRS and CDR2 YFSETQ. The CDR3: CASSLGGQHTDTQYF. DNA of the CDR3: TGCGCCAGCAGCTTGGGAGGACAGCACACAGATACGCAGTATTTT.

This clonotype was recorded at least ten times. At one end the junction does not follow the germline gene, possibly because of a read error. In DNA, the CDR3 is TGTGCCAGCAGTGGTCGTTTGGGGATCTTC. Its protein product is CASSGRLGIF. The chain carries TRBV25-1 and TRBJ2-1; D gene ambiguous. Germline loops: CDR1 MGHDK, CDR2 SYGVNS. CDR3 length: 10 amino acids.

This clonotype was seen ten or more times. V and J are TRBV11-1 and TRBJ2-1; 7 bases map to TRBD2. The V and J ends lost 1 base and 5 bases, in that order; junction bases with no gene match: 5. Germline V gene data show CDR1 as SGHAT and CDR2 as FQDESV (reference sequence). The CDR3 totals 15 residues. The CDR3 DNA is TGTGCCAGCAGCTTAGGAGCGGGATCCCACAATGAGCAGTTCTTC. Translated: CASSLGAGSHNEQFF.

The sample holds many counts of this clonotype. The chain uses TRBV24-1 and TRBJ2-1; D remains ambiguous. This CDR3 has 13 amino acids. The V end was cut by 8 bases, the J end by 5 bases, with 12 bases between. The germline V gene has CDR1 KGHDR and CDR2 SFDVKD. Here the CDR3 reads CATIGGHDNEQFF. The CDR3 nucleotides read TGTGCCACCATTGGTGGGCATGACAATGAGCAGTTCTTC.

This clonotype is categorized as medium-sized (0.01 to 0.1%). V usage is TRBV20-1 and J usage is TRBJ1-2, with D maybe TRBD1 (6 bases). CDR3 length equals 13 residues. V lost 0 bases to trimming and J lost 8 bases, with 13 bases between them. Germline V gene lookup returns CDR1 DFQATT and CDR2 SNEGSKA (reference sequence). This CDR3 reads CSARESGVGGYTF. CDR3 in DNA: TGCAGTGCTAGAGAGTCAGGGGTGGGGGGCTACACCTTC.

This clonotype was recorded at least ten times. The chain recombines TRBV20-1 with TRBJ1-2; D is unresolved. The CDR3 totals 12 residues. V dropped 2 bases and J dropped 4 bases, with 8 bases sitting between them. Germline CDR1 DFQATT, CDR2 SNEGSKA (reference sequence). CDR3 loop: CSARTRRYGYTF. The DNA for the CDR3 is TGCAGTGCTAGAACCAGGCGCTATGGCTACACCTTC.

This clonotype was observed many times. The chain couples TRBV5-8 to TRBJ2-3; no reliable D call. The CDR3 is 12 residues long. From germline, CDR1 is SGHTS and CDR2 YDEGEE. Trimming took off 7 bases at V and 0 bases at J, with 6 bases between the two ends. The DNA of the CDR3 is TGTGCCAGCTTGGACAGCACAGATACGCAGTATTTT. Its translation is CASLDSTDTQYF.

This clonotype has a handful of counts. The CDR3 DNA reads TGCAGTGCTAGGGAAGGGGGACAGTACAACTATGGCTACACCTTC. This codes for CSAREGGQYNYGYTF. The chain uses TRBV20-1 and TRBJ1-2; TRBD1 aligns across 7 bases. The CDR3 has 15 residues. Trimming took 3 bases from V and 2 from J; bases not matched to a gene: 9. Germline V lookup: CDR1 DFQATT, CDR2 SNEGSKA (reference sequence).

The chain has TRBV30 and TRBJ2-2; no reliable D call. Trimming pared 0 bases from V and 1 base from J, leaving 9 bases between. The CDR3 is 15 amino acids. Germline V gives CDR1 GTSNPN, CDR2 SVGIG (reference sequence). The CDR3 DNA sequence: TGTGCCTGGAGTGTAGGACCCCTGAACACCGGGGAGCTGTTTTTT. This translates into CAWSVGPLNTGELFF.

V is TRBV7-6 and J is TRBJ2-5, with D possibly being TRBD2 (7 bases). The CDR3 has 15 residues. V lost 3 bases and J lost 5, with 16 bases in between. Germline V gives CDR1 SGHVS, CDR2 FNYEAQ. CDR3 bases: TGTGCCAGCAGCTTGATTGGGGGGGCATCGGAGACCCAGTACTTC. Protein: CASSLIGGASETQYF.

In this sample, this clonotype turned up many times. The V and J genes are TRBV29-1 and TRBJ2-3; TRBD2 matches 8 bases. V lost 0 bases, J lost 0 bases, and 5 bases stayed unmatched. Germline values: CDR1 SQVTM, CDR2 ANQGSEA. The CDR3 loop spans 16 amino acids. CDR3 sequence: CSVEDGGGLSTDTQYF. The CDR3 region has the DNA TGCAGCGTTGAAGATGGCGGGGGGCTTAGCACAGATACGCAGTATTTT.

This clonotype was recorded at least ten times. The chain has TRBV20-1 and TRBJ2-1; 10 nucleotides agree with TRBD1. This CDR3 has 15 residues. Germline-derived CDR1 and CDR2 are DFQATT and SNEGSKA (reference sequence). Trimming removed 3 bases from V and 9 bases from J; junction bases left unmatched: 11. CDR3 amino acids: CSASNRDRGNGEQFF. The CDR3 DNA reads TGCAGTGCTAGCAACCGGGACAGGGGCAACGGTGAGCAGTTCTTC.

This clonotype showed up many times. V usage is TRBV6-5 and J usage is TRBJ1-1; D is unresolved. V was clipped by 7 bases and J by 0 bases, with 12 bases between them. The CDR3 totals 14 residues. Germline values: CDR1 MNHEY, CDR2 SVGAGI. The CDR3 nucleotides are TGTGCCAGCAAGGTCCAGGTTCTGAACACTGAAGCTTTCTTT. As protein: CASKVQVLNTEAFF.

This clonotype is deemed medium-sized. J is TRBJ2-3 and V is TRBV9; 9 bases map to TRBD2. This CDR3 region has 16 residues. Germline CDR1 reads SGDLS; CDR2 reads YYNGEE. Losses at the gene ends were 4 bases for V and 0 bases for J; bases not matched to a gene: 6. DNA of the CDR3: TGTGCCAGCAGCCCCAGACTAGCGGCTAGCACAGATACGCAGTATTTT. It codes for CASSPRLAASTDTQYF.

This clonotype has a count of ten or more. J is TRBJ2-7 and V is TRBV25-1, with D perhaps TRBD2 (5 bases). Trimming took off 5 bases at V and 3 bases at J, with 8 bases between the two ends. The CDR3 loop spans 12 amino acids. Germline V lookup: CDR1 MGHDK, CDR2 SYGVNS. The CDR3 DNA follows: TGTGCCAGCAGTTTTGAGGGCTACGAGCAGTACTTC. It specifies CASSFEGYEQYF.

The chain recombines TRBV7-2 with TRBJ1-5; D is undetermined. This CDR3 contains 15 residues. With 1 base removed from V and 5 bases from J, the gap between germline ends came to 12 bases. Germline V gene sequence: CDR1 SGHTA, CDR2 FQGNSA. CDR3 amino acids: CASSLEPDPDQPQHF. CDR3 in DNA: TGTGCCAGCAGCTTAGAGCCGGACCCCGATCAGCCCCAGCATTTT. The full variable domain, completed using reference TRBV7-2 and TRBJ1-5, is GAGVSQSPSNKVTEKGKDVELRCDPISGHTALYWYRQSLGQGLEFLIYFQGNSAPDKSGLPSDRFSAERTGGSVSTLTIQRTQQEDSAVYLCASSLEPDPDQPQHFGDGTRLSIL.

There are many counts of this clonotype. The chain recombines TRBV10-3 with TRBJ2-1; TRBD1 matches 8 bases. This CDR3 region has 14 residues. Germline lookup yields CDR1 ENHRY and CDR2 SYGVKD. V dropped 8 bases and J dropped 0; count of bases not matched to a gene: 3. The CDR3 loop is CAIGGTGSYNEQFF. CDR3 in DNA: TGTGCCATCGGGGGGACAGGCTCCTACAATGAGCAGTTCTTC.

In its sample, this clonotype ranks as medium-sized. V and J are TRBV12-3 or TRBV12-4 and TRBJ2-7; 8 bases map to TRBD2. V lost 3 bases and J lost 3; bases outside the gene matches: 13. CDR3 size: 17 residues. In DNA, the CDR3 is TGTGCCAGCAGTTTTAAGAATGCCCGGGAGGGAATCTACGAGCAGTACTTC. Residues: CASSFKNAREGIYEQYF.

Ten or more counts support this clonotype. The CDR3 region is CATKLGDHQETQYF. The DNA of the CDR3 is TGCGCCACCAAGCTGGGTGACCACCAAGAGACCCAGTACTTC. The J gene is TRBJ2-5, the V gene TRBV5-1; D is uncertain. Germline V gene lookup returns CDR1 SGHRS and CDR2 YFSETQ. The ends were cut back, 9 bases at V and 0 bases at J, with 15 bases in the middle. The CDR3 runs to 14 residues.

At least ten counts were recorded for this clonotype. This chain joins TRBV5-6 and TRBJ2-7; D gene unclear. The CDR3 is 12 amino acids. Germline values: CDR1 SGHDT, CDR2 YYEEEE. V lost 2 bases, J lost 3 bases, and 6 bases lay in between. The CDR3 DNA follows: TGTGCCAGCAGCTTAGGAGACTACGAGCAGTACTTC. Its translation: CASSLGDYEQYF.

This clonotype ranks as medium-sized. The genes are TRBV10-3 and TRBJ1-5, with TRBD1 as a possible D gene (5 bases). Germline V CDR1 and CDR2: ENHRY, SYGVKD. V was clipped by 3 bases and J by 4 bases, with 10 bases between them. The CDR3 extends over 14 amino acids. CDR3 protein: CAISDWGGNQPQHF. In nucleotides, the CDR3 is TGTGCCATCAGTGATTGGGGGGGTAATCAGCCCCAGCATTTT.

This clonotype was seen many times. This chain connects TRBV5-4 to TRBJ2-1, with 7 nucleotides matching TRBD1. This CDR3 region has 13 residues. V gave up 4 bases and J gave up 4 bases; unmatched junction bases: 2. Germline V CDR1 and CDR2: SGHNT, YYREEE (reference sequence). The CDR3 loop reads CASSGTVYNEQFF. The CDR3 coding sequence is TGTGCCAGCAGCGGGACAGTATACAATGAGCAGTTCTTC.

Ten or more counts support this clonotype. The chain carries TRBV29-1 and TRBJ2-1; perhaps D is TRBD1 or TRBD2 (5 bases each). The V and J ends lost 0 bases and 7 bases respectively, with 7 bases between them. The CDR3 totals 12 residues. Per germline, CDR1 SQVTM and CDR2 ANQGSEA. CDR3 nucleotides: TGCAGCGTTGAAGACTGGGGGAATGAGCAGTTCTTC. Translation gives CSVEDWGNEQFF.

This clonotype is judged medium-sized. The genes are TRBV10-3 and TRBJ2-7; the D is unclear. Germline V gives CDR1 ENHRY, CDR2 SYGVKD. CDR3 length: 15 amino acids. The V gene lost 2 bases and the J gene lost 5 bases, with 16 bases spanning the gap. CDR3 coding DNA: TGTGCCATCAGTGAGGTGGTGAAGAGCCCCCACGAGCAGTACTTC. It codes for CAISEVVKSPHEQYF.

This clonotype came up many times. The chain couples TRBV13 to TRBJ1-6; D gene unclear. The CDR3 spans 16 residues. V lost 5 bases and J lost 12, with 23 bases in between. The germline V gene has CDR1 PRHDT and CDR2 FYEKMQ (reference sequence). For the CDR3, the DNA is TGTGCCAGCAGCAGAGGAGAGGGATTTGGGATCGAACCCCTCCACTTT. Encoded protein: CASSRGEGFGIEPLHF.

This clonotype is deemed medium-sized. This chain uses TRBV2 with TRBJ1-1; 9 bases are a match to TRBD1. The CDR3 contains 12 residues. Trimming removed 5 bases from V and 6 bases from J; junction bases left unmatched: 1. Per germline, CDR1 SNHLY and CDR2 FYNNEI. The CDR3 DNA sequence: TGTGCCAGCAGTTGGACAGGGGCTGAAGCTTTCTTT. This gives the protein CASSWTGAEAFF.

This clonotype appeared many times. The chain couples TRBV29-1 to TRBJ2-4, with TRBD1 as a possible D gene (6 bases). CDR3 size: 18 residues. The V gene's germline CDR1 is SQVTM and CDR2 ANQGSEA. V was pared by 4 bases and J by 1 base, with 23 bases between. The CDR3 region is CSVGVLGSGVGAKNIQYF. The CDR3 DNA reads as TGCAGCGTTGGTGTATTGGGGTCAGGGGTGGGGGCCAAAAACATTCAGTACTTC.

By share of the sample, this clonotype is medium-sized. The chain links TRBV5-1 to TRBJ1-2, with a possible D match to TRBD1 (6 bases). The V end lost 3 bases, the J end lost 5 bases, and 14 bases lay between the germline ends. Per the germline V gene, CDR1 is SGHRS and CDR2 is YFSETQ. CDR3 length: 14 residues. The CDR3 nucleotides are TGCGCCAGCAGCTCGAACGCAGGGGATTATGGCTACACCTTC. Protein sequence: CASSSNAGDYGYTF.

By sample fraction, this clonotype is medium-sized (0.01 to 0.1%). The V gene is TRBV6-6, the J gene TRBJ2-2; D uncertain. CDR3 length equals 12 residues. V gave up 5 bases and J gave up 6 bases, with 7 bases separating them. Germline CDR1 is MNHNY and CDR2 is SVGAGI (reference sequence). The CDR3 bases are TGTGCCAGCAGTCTTGACGCCGGGGAGCTGTTTTTT. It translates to CASSLDAGELFF.

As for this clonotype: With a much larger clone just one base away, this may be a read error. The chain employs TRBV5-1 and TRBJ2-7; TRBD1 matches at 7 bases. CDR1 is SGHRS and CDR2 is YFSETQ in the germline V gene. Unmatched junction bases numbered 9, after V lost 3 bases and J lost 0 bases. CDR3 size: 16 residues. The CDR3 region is CASSSGTDLRSYEQYF. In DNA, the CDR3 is TGCGCCAGCAGCTCGGGGACAGACCTCCGCTCCTACGAGCAGTACTTC.

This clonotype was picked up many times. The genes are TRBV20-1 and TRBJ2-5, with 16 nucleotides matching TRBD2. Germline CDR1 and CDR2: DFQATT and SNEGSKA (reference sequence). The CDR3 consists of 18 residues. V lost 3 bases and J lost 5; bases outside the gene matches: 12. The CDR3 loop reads CSASYSGTSGRVRETQYF. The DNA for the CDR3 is TGCAGTGCTAGTTACTCCGGGACTAGCGGGAGGGTTCGGGAGACCCAGTACTTC.

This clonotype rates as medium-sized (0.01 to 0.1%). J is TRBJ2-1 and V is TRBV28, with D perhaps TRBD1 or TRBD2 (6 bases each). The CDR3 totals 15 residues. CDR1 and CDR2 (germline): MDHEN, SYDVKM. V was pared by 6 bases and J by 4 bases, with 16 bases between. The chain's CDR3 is CASSPLGGFYNEQFF. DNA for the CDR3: TGTGCCAGCAGCCCTCTGGGGGGCTTTTACAATGAGCAGTTCTTC.